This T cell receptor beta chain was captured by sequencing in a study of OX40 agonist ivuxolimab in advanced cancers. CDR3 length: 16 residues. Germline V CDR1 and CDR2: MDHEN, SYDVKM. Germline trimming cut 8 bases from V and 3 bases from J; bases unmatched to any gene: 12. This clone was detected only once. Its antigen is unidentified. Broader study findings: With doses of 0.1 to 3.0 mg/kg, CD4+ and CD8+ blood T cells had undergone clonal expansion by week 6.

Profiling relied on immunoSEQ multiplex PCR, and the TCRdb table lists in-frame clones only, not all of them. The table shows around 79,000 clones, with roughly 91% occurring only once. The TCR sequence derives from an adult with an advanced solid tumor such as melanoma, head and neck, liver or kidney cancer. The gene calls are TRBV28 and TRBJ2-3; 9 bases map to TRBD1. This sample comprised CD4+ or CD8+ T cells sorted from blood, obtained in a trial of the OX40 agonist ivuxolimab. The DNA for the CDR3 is TGTGCCAGCGGGGGAGGGAACAGGGGGCCGACAGATACGCAGTATTTT. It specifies CASGGGNRGPTDTQYF.